Following are 16 T cell receptor beta chains from one sample sequenced in a study of vaccination effects on CD4 cells after COVID-19. The assay was immunoSEQ multiplex PCR, and TCRdb's table has in-frame clones only and misses some. The table has about 72,000 clones, approximately 81% seen once. Sequencing in the ViraFEST assay came after antigen-specific CD4+ T cells had been expanded with viral peptide pools, which were used to stimulate PBMC. Researchers isolated CD4+ T cells once less than 13 days of culture had elapsed. Participants got two doses of BNT162b2 or mRNA-1273 vaccine. These receptors have no identified antigens. The starting material was CD4+ T cells from PBMCs cultured with HCoV-229E spike peptides, obtained after COVID-19 vaccination. The receptors stem from a human donor who received a COVID-19 vaccine.

The gene calls are TRBV7-9 and TRBJ2-2; 8 bases are a match to TRBD1. The CDR3 has 18 amino acids. J was trimmed by 1 base and V by 2 bases; bases with no gene match: 9. The germline V gene has CDR1 SEHNR and CDR2 FQNEAQ (reference sequence). CDR3 nucleotides: TGTGCCAGCAGCTTAAGAGAGGCCGGGACAGGGAACACCGGGGAGCTGTTTTTT. Its translation is CASSLREAGTGNTGELFF.

This chain joins TRBV7-6 and TRBJ1-4, with D possibly matching TRBD1 (5 bases). The CDR3 has 13 residues. Germline V gene lookup returns CDR1 SGHVS and CDR2 FNYEAQ. V was trimmed by 3 bases and J by 7 bases, leaving 9 bases between them. This chain's CDR3 is CASSFGGGEKLFF. Here the CDR3 DNA reads TGTGCCAGCAGCTTTGGGGGTGGTGAAAAACTGTTTTTT.

This clone is a singleton in its sample. CDR3 region: CASSLRGQGLDGYTF. The CDR3 DNA reads as TGTGCCAGCAGCCTAAGGGGACAGGGTTTGGATGGCTACACCTTC. The chain has TRBV3-1 (or the pseudogene TRBV3-2) and TRBJ1-2; 9 bases fit TRBD1. The CDR3 is 15 residues long. V lost 4 bases and J lost 6; bases outside the gene matches: 9. The germline V gene has CDR1 LGHDT and CDR2 YNNKEL (reference sequence).

CDR3 loop: CASSQRPGLAGETQYF. Written as DNA, the CDR3 is TGTGCCAGCAGCCAGCGGCCGGGACTAGCTGGAGAGACCCAGTACTTC. V and J are TRBV4-2 and TRBJ2-5, with 9 bases identical to TRBD2. Trimming removed 3 bases from V and 4 bases from J; junction bases left unmatched: 9. Germline V gives CDR1 LGHNA, CDR2 YNFKEQ. CDR3 length equals 16 residues.

The V call is TRBV14, the J call TRBJ2-5; possibly TRBD1 for D (5 bases). The CDR3 runs to 14 residues. The germline V gene has CDR1 SGHDN and CDR2 FVKESK. The V end was cut by 0 bases, the J end by 3 bases, with 8 bases between. Written as DNA, the CDR3 is TGTGCCAGCAGCCAAGATAGCAGGGAAGAGACCCAGTACTTC. Amino acids: CASSQDSREETQYF.

The rearrangement joins TRBV7-3 to TRBJ1-1; TRBD1 agrees at 9 bases. The CDR3 length is 15 residues. Germline loops: CDR1 SGHTA, CDR2 FQGTGA. J lost 7 bases, V lost 0 bases, and 6 bases had no gene match. In DNA form, the CDR3 reads TGTGCCAGCAGCTTAACGACAGGGGGAAAAGGTGAAGCTTTCTTT. Encoded protein: CASSLTTGGKGEAFF. The full variable domain, in which reference TRBV7-3 and TRBJ1-1 provide the parts outside the CDR3, is GAGVSQTPSNKVTEKGKYVELRCDPISGHTALYWYRQSLGQGPEFLIYFQGTGAADDSGLPNDRFFAVRPEGSVSTLKIQRTERGDSAVYLCASSLTTGGKGEAFFGQGTRLTVV.

The V and J genes are TRBV12-5 and TRBJ2-5, with TRBD1 identical over 8 bases. This CDR3 has 15 residues. The J segment lost 2 bases and the V segment lost 5 bases, leaving 7 bases of the junction unmatched. In germline, CDR1 is LGHNT, CDR2 FRNRAP. Here the CDR3 DNA reads TGTGCTAGTGGTCTCGGACAGGGCCTACAAGAGACCCAGTACTTC. Its protein product is CASGLGQGLQETQYF.

V is TRBV19 and J is TRBJ2-4, with D maybe TRBD2 (5 bases). The length of the CDR3 is 17 residues. V gave up 6 bases and J gave up 5 bases, with 23 bases separating them. Looked up from germline, CDR1 is LNHDA and CDR2 is SQIVND (reference sequence). The CDR3 here is CASSPLEETHGQNIQYF. The CDR3 nucleotides read TGTGCCAGTAGCCCCCTGGAGGAAACCCACGGCCAAAACATTCAGTACTTC.

CDR3 bases: TGTGCCAGTAGCGACAGGGTTAGGACCGGGGAGCTGTTTTTT. Translating it yields CASSDRVRTGELFF. The chain links TRBV19 to TRBJ2-2; 7 positions match TRBD1. The V segment lost 6 bases and the J segment 5 bases; nucleotides outside the gene matches: 6. Germline CDR1 LNHDA, CDR2 SQIVND (reference sequence). The CDR3 is 14 residues long. Full variable domain (outside the CDR3, taken from reference TRBV19 and TRBJ2-2): DGGITQSPKYLFRKEGQNVTLSCEQNLNHDAMYWYRQDPGQGLRLIYYSQIVNDFQKGDIAEGYSVSREKKESFPLTVTSAQKNPTAFYLCASSDRVRTGELFFGEGSRLTVL.

The rearrangement uses TRBV6-2 or TRBV6-3 and TRBJ1-2; TRBD1 is a possible D gene (5 bases). The germline V and J ends were trimmed by 6 bases and 4 bases, with 15 bases remaining between them. CDR1 and CDR2 (germline): MNHEY, SVGEGT. The CDR3 loop spans 14 amino acids. This CDR3 is CASSLRGLGYGYTF. The CDR3 region has the DNA TGTGCCAGCAGCCTAAGGGGCTTGGGCTATGGCTACACCTTC.

The chain combines TRBV7-7 with TRBJ2-5; maybe TRBD1 (5 bases). Trimming removed 1 base from V and 4 bases from J, with 13 bases in between. The CDR3 is 15 amino acids. Germline lookup yields CDR1 SSHAT and CDR2 FNYEAQ (reference sequence). In DNA, the CDR3 is TGTGCCAGCAGCTTAGTGGGCCACCAGGGAGAGACCCAGTACTTC. Its translation: CASSLVGHQGETQYF.

This clone occurred once. CDR3 amino acids: CATRQDAFSGNTIYF. The CDR3 nucleotides are TGTGCCACCCGACAGGACGCGTTCTCTGGAAACACCATATATTTT. V usage is TRBV10-3 and J usage is TRBJ1-3; maybe TRBD1 (6 bases). Germline CDR1 ENHRY, CDR2 SYGVKD. V lost 10 bases to trimming and J lost 0 bases, with 16 bases between them. CDR3 length equals 15 residues.

The table lists this clone with a count of one. J is TRBJ1-4 and V is TRBV5-4; D might be TRBD1 (5 bases). From germline, CDR1 is SGHNT and CDR2 YYREEE (reference sequence). The CDR3 loop spans 15 amino acids. The ends were cut back, 0 bases at V and 3 bases at J, with 9 bases in the middle. CDR3 sequence (DNA): TGTGCCAGCAGCTTGGGACAGACCCCTAATGAAAAACTGTTTTTT. Protein: CASSLGQTPNEKLFF.

This chain uses TRBV5-1 with TRBJ2-3, with D tentatively TRBD1 (6 bases). Germline V gives CDR1 SGHRS, CDR2 YFSETQ. This CDR3 has 15 amino acids. V dropped 0 bases and J dropped 5 bases, with 13 bases sitting between them. CDR3 DNA: TGCGCCAGCAGCTTGGAGCCAGGGGCGGGAGATACGCAGTATTTT. Translating it yields CASSLEPGAGDTQYF.

The chain is built from TRBV18 and TRBJ1-1; D ambiguous. Trimming pared 1 base from V and 0 bases from J, leaving 0 bases between. This CDR3 has 12 residues. CDR1 and CDR2 from the germline V gene are KGHSH and LQKENI. The DNA for the CDR3 is TGTGCCAGCTCACCACTGAACACTGAAGCTTTCTTT. This sequence encodes CASSPLNTEAFF.

The V gene is TRBV5-1, the J gene TRBJ1-2; possibly TRBD1 for D (5 bases). The CDR3 is made up of 14 amino acids. Germline V gene lookup returns CDR1 SGHRS and CDR2 YFSETQ. Trimming took off 2 bases at V and 6 bases at J, with 14 bases between the two ends. CDR3 protein: CASSLQALVDGYTF. In DNA, the CDR3 is TGCGCCAGCAGCTTACAGGCCCTAGTGGATGGCTACACCTTC. The full variable domain, with the rest looked up from reference TRBV5-1 and TRBJ1-2, is KAGVTQTPRYLIKTRGQQVTLSCSPISGHRSVSWYQQTPGQGLQFLFEYFSETQRNKGNFPGRFSGRQFSNSRSEMNVSTLELGDSALYLCASSLQALVDGYTFGSGTRLTVV.